The source of this T cell receptor beta chain is a study of blood T cell repertoires in COVID-19. The overall study: The study drew acute and convalescent COVID-19 samples from the United States, Italy and Spain.

The V segment lost 1 base and the J segment 4 bases; nucleotides outside the gene matches: 7. Germline V gene sequence: CDR1 LNHDA, CDR2 SQIVND (reference sequence). The CDR3 consists of 16 residues. Only in-frame clones appear in the TCRdb table, and some are missing; sequencing was by immunoSEQ multiplex PCR. The sample consists of some 220,000 clones, around 80% of them appearing once. The sequenced sample consisted of peripheral blood. The rearrangement uses TRBV19 and TRBJ2-7, with 10 bases lining up with TRBD1. The sequence was obtained from a human donor in a cohort sampled during active COVID-19. The CDR3 here is CASSIGRQGATYEQYF. The DNA for the CDR3 is TGTGCCAGTAGTATAGGCCGACAGGGGGCTACTTACGAGCAGTACTTC.